The clone carrying this T cell receptor beta chain was counted a few times. Its antigen is not known. The data were obtained in a study of shared clonotypes between healthy human individuals. In the study overall: There were three CD4 naive, three CD4 memory, two CD8 naive and one CD8 memory plates per donor. Findings and caveats of the study: Sorted-subset sequencing was shown by rarefaction to be incomplete despite large depth.

Terminally differentiated effector memory CD45RA+ cells were excluded from the naive CD8 cells, which were CD45RO-negative and positively selected for CCR7. This table comes from immunoSEQ multiplex PCR, and its TCRdb copy is limited to in-frame clones, with some not included. Here the sample spans about 1,900,000 clones, over 85% being singletons. The sample consisted of naive CD8+ T cells sorted from blood. This TCR came from a young man in good health.

The DNA of the CDR3 is TGTGCCATCAGGGAAGGGACTGAAGCTTTCTTT. This encodes CAIREGTEAFF. This chain connects TRBV6-5 to TRBJ1-1, with TRBD1 as a possible D gene (5 bases). The CDR3 runs 11 residues. CDR1 is MNHEY, CDR2 SVGAGI, per germline. The ends were cut back, 10 bases at V and 5 bases at J, with 11 bases in the middle.